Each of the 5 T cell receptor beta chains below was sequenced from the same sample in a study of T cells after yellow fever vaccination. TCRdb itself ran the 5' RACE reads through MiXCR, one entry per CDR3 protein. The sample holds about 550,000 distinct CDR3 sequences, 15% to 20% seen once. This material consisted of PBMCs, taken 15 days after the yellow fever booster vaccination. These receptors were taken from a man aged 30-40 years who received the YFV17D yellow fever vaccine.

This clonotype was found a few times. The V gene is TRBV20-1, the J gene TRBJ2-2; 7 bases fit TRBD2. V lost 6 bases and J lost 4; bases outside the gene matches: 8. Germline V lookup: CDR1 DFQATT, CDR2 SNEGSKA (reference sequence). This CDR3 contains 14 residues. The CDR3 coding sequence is TGCAGTGCCCAGCGGGACGGTGGCACCGGGGAGCTGTTTTTT. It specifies CSAQRDGGTGELFF.

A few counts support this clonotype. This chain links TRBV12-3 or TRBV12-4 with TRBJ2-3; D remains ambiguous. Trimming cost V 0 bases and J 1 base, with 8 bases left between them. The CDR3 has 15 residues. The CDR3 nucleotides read TGTGCCAGCAGTTTAGCGTTGGTTCGCACAGATACGCAGTATTTT. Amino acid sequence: CASSLALVRTDTQYF.

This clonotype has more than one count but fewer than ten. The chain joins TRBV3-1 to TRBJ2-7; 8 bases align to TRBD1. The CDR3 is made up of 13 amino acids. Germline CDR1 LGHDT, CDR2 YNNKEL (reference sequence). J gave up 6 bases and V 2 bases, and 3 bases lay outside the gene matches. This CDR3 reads CASSQTDRGEQYF. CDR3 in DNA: TGTGCCAGCAGCCAAACCGACAGGGGCGAGCAGTACTTC.

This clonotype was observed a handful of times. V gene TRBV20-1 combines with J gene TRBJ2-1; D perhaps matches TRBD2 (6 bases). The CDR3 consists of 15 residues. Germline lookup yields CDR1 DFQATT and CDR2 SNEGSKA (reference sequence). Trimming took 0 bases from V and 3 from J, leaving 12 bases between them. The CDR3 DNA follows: TGCAGTGCTAGAGAGGGGGGTGCCCTCTACAATGAGCAGTTCTTC. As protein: CSAREGGALYNEQFF.

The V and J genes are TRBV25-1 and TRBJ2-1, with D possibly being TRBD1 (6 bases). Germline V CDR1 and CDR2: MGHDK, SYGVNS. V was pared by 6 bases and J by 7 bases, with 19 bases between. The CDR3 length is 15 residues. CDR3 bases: TGTGCCAGCAGGCCCCCCCTACAGGGTAGGAATGAGCAGTTCTTC. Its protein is CASRPPLQGRNEQFF.